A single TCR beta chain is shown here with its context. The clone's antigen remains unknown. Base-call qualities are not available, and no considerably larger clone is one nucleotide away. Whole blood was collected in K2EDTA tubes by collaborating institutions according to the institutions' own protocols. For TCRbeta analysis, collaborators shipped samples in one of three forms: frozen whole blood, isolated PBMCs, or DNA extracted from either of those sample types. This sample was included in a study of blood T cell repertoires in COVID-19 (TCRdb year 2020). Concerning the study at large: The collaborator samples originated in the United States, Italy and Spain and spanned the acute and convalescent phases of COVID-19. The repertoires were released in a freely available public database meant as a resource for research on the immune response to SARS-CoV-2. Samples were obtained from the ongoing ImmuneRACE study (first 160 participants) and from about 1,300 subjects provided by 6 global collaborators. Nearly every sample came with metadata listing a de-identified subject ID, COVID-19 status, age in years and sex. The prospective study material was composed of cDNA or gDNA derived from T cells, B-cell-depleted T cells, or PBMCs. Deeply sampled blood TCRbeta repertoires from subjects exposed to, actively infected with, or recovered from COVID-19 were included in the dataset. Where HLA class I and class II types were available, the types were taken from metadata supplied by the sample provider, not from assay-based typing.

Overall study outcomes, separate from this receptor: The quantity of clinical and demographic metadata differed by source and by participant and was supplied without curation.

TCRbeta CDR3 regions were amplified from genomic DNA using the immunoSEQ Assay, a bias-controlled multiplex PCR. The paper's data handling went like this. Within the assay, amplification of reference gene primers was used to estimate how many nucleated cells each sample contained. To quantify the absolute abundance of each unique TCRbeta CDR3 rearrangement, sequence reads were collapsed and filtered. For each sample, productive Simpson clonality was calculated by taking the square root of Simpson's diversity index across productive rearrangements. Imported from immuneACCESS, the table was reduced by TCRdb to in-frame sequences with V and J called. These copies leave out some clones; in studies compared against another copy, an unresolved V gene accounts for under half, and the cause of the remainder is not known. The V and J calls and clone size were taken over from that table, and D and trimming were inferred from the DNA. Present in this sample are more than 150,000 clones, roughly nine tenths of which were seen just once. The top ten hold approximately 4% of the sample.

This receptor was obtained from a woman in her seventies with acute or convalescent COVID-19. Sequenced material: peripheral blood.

The nucleotides are TGTGCCAGCAGCGTAGGTCCCCTTTTTAACACTGAAGCTTTCTTT. The translation is CASSVGPLFNTEAFF. The chain is encoded by TRBV9 joined to TRBJ1-1; the D gene cannot be named for sure. The CDR3 has 15 amino acids, counting the end cysteine and phenylalanine. Solely the CDR3 DNA is kept, with 45 bases framed from the first base. A distance of 11 bases separates the germline ends of V and J, which lose 0 bases and 2 bases respectively. CDR1 and CDR2 (SGDLS, YYNGEE) derive from the germline V gene.